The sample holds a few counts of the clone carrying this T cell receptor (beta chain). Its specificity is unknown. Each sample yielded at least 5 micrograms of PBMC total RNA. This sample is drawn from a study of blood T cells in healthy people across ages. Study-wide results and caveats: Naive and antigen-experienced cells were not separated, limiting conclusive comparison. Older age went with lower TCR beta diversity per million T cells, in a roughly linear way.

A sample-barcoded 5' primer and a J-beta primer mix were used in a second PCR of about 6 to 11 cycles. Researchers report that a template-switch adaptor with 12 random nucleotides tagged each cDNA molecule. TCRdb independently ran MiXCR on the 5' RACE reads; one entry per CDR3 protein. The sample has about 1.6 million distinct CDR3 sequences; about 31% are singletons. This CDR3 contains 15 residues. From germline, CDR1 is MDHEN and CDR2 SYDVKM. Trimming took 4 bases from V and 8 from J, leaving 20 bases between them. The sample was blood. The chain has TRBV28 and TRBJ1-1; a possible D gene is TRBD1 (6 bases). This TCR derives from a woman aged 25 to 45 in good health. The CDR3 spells CASSSSKDSWREAFF. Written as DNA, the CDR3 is TGTGCCAGCAGTTCATCCAAGGACAGCTGGAGGGAAGCTTTCTTT.